This TCR delta chain was sequenced for a study of γδ T cells in repeated Plasmodium falciparum infection. Whole-study context: Malian children with intense seasonal malaria exposure were compared with matched Australian children. Study-level points and caveats: Vdelta2-negative gammadelta repertoires, largely Vdelta1+, seemingly showed infection-driven waves of new clonal selection.

TCRdb fed the multiplex PCR reads to CATT. The data show approximately 90,000 delta-chain clones, 0.85% to 1% seen once. Gammadelta T cells were flow-sorted from PBMC into Vgamma9/Vdelta2+ and Vdelta2-negative populations for bulk analysis. J lost 1 base, V lost 8 bases, and 25 bases had no gene match. This CDR3 comprises 20 residues. In germline, CDR1 is TSWWSYY, CDR2 QGS. This clone was observed a few times. What it binds is unknown. The TCRdb protein, from a much larger clone, departs from this DNA's translation at residue 14, likely by read error; the protein shown derives from the DNA. This chain links TRDV1 with TRDJ1; 7 bases line up with TRDD3. In the absence of a J gene in TCRdb, the DNA was matched to germline to assign it here. This clonotype was sampled from a pool of human donors (malaria-infected and uninfected, not separated). Source material: gamma-delta T cells from blood. The CDR3, as DNA: TGTGCTCTTAGCCCCTTGTCCTGGGGGTCCCCCGGTTGGTGCACCGATAAACTCATCTTT. Its protein product is CALSPLSWGSPGWCTDKLIF.